This TCR beta chain was captured by sequencing in a study of control samples from healthy donors and cancer patients. Trimming took 2 bases from V and 2 from J, leaving 11 bases between them. This CDR3 comprises 14 residues. From germline, CDR1 is SGHRS and CDR2 YFSETQ. TCRdb's copy holds only in-frame clones and misses some; the assay was immunoSEQ multiplex PCR. The top ten clones hold roughly 0.9% of a sample with 70,000 to 95,000 clones, roughly nine tenths of them seen once. This chain uses TRBV5-1 with TRBJ2-7; a possible D gene is TRBD1 (5 bases). The sequence derives from a woman aged 25 to 39 in good health. The specimen was blood. CDR3 DNA sequence: TGCGCCAGCAGCTTATCAGGGCTTCCCTACGAGCAGTACTTC. Its translation: CASSLSGLPYEQYF.